This TCR beta chain appears in the sequencing data of a study of CD8 T cells in Susac syndrome. This clonotype was recorded once. The CDR3 consists of 12 residues. Per germline, CDR1 GTSNPN and CDR2 SVGIG (reference sequence). The V end lost 4 bases, the J end lost 8 bases, and 14 bases lay between the germline ends. RNA, at about 0.5 to 1 ug, was reverse transcribed with random hexamers. TCR beta CDR3 was amplified by immunoSEQ multiplex PCR. This amplification extended across 54 Vbeta and 13 Jbeta segments. TCRdb redid the calling of the immunoSEQ multiplex PCR reads with MiXCR, one entry per CDR3 protein. The table shows some 150,000 distinct CDR3 sequences, with 95% occurring only once.

Sequenced input: CD8+ T cells from PBMCs. The sequence came from a human donor with multiple sclerosis. The chain links TRBV30 to TRBJ1-2; D uncertain. CDR3 amino acids: CAWNRGTEGYTF. In DNA, the CDR3 is TGTGCCTGGAATAGAGGTACGGAAGGCTACACCTTC.